This T cell receptor (beta chain) was sequenced during a study of T-cell memory formation after mild COVID-19. Study observations and caveats: The study detected some responding clones in pre-infection memory, suggesting cross-reactive memory joined.

Each CDR3 protein is one row after TCRdb ran MiXCR on the 5' RACE reads. The sample consists of about 390,000 distinct CDR3 sequences, roughly 15% of them appearing once. There are 15 residues in the CDR3. V trimming: 7 bases; J trimming: 6 bases; junction bases outside the gene matches: 10. Per the germline V gene, CDR1 is MNHEY and CDR2 is SVGEGT. This clonotype came up once. Antigen specificity is unknown. This clonotype originated in a man aged 18 to 29 who had mild COVID-19 (a few samples of this study predate the infection). Cell type and time point are not known. Sequenced input: PBMCs or a T cell subset sorted from them (not recorded which). The rearrangement uses TRBV6-2 or TRBV6-3 and TRBJ1-4; 8 bases map to TRBD1. The CDR3 loop is CASTWTGHKDEKLFF. CDR3 sequence (DNA): TGTGCCAGCACGTGGACAGGGCACAAGGATGAAAAACTGTTTTTT.